Listed here are 23 T cell receptor beta chains from one sample, sequenced in a study of regulatory T cells in long-lasting Graves disease. Described time point: newly diagnosed GD, antithyroid drugs for less than 3 months. PBMCs were the source of the RNA used for TCR sequencing. Arm-PCR of CDR3 regions and iRepertoire HTBI primers were the basis on which TCR beta libraries were built. Via MiXCR, TCRdb re-called the multiplex PCR reads, giving one row per CDR3 protein. The sample has 400,000 to 450,000 distinct CDR3 sequences, 15% seen once. These data were also filed under a second study, of T cells in Graves' hyperthyroidism and ophthalmopathy.

The starting material was peripheral blood mononuclear cells (PBMCs), obtained at new diagnosis, from a patient treated with antithyroid drugs. The receptors here all came from a woman in her thirties with Graves disease.

This sequence joins TRBV10-3 and TRBJ1-2; tentatively, D is TRBD1 (6 bases). Germline V CDR1 and CDR2: ENHRY, SYGVKD. V lost 6 bases to trimming and J lost 0 bases, with 11 bases between them. This CDR3 has 14 amino acids. The CDR3 DNA is TGTGCCATCAGGGGGGCAGGCGCTAACTATGGCTACACCTTC. It encodes CAIRGAGANYGYTF.

V and J are TRBV7-3 and TRBJ2-4; 7 nucleotides match TRBD2. The V gene's germline CDR1 is SGHTA and CDR2 FQGTGA. After removal of 1 base from V and 1 base from J, the junction contained 13 bases not matched to a gene. The CDR3 consists of 19 residues. The CDR3 DNA is TGTGCCAGCAGCTTAATACCGGCGGCGGGAGAGGGTGCCAAAAACATTCAGTACTTC. Translating gives CASSLIPAAGEGAKNIQYF.

The table lists this clonotype with many counts. The chain recombines TRBV28 with TRBJ1-3, with 12 bases that match TRBD1. This CDR3 comprises 19 residues. Germline lookup yields CDR1 MDHEN and CDR2 SYDVKM. The trim removed 6 bases at V and 1 base at J, leaving 13 bases unmatched. As DNA, the CDR3 is TGTGCCAGCAGCGCACCCGGGACAGGGGGCCCGTTTTCTGGAAACACCATATATTTT. It codes for CASSAPGTGGPFSGNTIYF.

The sample holds many counts of this clonotype. The chain employs TRBV9 and TRBJ1-5; D is ambiguous. This CDR3 region has 14 residues. Looked up from germline, CDR1 is SGDLS and CDR2 is YYNGEE. Trimming stripped 0 bases from V and 9 bases from J, with 13 bases between. CDR3 sequence (DNA): TGTGCCAGCAGCGTAGGTGAGTTAGGGTGGCCCCAGCATTTT. Amino acids: CASSVGELGWPQHF.

The table lists this clonotype with many counts. This chain joins TRBV11-2 and TRBJ2-1, with D maybe TRBD2 (6 bases). The germline V and J ends were trimmed by 4 bases and 9 bases, with 16 bases remaining between them. Looked up from germline, CDR1 is SGHAT and CDR2 is FQNNGV. This CDR3 region has 14 residues. The CDR3 here is CASSYPSKGGEQFF. DNA of the CDR3: TGTGCCAGCAGCTACCCGTCCAAGGGAGGTGAGCAGTTCTTC.

This clonotype was counted many times. The chain couples TRBV3-1 to TRBJ2-1, with a tentative D call TRBD1 (5 bases). The germline V gene has CDR1 LGHDT and CDR2 YNNKEL (reference sequence). CDR3 length: 13 residues. Trimming shortened V by 4 bases and J by 12 bases, and 16 bases separated the two germline ends. DNA of the CDR3: TGTGCCAGCAGCCCGCTGCTCAGGGAATGGCAGTTCTTC. This sequence encodes CASSPLLREWQFF.

This clonotype was detected only a few times. This CDR3 reads CSVEGGTKTQYF. CDR3 DNA: TGCAGCGTTGAAGGAGGGACGAAGACCCAGTACTTC. The J gene is TRBJ2-1, the V gene TRBV29-1; D might be TRBD1 or TRBD2, each matching 5 bases. The J call could be wrong; TRBJ2-5 is a better fit for the DNA end. There are 12 residues in the CDR3. Germline CDR1 reads SQVTM; CDR2 reads ANQGSEA.

The CDR3 is CASSLDRAVNTGELFF. DNA of the CDR3: TGCGCCAGCAGCTTGGACCGGGCCGTGAACACCGGGGAGCTGTTTTTT. The chain uses TRBV5-1 and TRBJ2-2; D unresolved. The CDR3 has 16 amino acids. V was shortened by 0 bases and J by 1 base, with 10 bases between the two germline ends. Germline CDR1 SGHRS, CDR2 YFSETQ.

This clonotype was found many times. The chain carries TRBV20-1 and TRBJ2-7; D remains ambiguous. CDR1 DFQATT and CDR2 SNEGSKA come from the germline V gene (reference sequence). The CDR3 contains 12 residues. The ends were cut back, 3 bases at V and 2 bases at J, with 8 bases in the middle. CDR3 nucleotide sequence: TGCAGTGCTAGGGCTCAGGCCTACGAGCAGTACTTC. Translation gives CSARAQAYEQYF.

This clonotype came up many times. The CDR3 loop reads CAWSATTDTQYF. For the CDR3, the DNA is TGTGCCTGGAGTGCTACTACAGATACGCAGTATTTT. The chain joins TRBV30 to TRBJ2-3; no definite D call. The CDR3 consists of 12 residues. The V gene lost 1 base and the J gene lost 3 bases, with 5 bases spanning the gap. Germline V gene data show CDR1 as GTSNPN and CDR2 as SVGIG (reference sequence).

This chain links TRBV20-1 with TRBJ2-5; 10 nucleotides line up with TRBD2. The CDR3 length is 17 residues. Germline lookup yields CDR1 DFQATT and CDR2 SNEGSKA (reference sequence). Trimming cost V 0 bases and J 4 bases; bases outside gene matches: 11. The CDR3 DNA sequence: TGCAGTGCTAGAGACCCTACTTTAGCGGGAGGAGGAGAGACCCAGTACTTC. Protein: CSARDPTLAGGGETQYF.

The chain links TRBV5-1 to TRBJ2-5, with D uncertain. This CDR3 contains 16 residues. Per the germline V gene, CDR1 is SGHRS and CDR2 is YFSETQ. The ends were cut back, 4 bases at V and 5 bases at J, with 21 bases in the middle. The CDR3 protein is CASSPYGNVGRETQYF. DNA for the CDR3: TGCGCCAGCAGCCCCTATGGAAACGTGGGTCGGGAGACCCAGTACTTC.

CDR3 residues: CASSYSTGTNNEQFF. The CDR3 DNA reads as TGTGCCAGCAGTTACTCGACAGGGACTAACAATGAGCAGTTCTTC. The V call is TRBV6-5, the J call TRBJ2-1; either TRBD1 or TRBD2 may supply D (7 bases each). V was shortened by 0 bases and J by 5 bases, with 11 bases between the two germline ends. This CDR3 spans 15 amino acids. Germline assignment: CDR1 MNHEY and CDR2 SVGAGI.

In this sample, this clonotype turned up many times. The rearrangement uses TRBV25-1 and TRBJ2-5; the D call may be TRBD1 or TRBD2 (6 bases each). Germline CDR1 and CDR2: MGHDK and SYGVNS. Trimming cost V 4 bases and J 6 bases, with 18 bases left between them. This CDR3 spans 15 amino acids. The CDR3 DNA reads TGTGCCAGCAGTGGAATGGGGGGCCGGGGGAAGACCCAGTACTTC. It encodes CASSGMGGRGKTQYF.

The chain uses TRBV20-1 and TRBJ1-5; TRBD1 might be the D (5 bases). The length of the CDR3 is 15 residues. Trimming pared 3 bases from V and 9 bases from J, leaving 21 bases between. Germline values: CDR1 DFQATT, CDR2 SNEGSKA (reference sequence). CDR3 protein: CSASPPGGRFGPQHF. The CDR3 nucleotides are TGCAGTGCTAGTCCCCCCGGGGGTCGGTTTGGGCCCCAGCATTTT.

This clonotype was recorded at least ten times. The V gene is TRBV28, the J gene TRBJ2-3; D is unresolved. V was trimmed by 5 bases and J by 0 bases, leaving 12 bases between them. Germline V gene lookup returns CDR1 MDHEN and CDR2 SYDVKM. The CDR3 totals 15 residues. The CDR3 DNA sequence: TGTGCCAGCAGTCCCATAAGAACTAGCACAGATACGCAGTATTTT. Amino acids: CASSPIRTSTDTQYF.

At least ten counts were recorded for this clonotype. The chain carries TRBV30 and TRBJ2-7; 8 bases match TRBD2. Losses at the gene ends were 5 bases for V and 0 bases for J; bases not matched to a gene: 3. The CDR3 has 13 residues. In germline, CDR1 is GTSNPN, CDR2 SVGIG (reference sequence). The CDR3 nucleotides are TGTGCCTGGGTCAGCGGGAGCTCCTACGAGCAGTACTTC. Amino acid sequence: CAWVSGSSYEQYF.

This clonotype turned up a few times. The CDR3 coding sequence is TGTGCCAGCAGTTACTCGGACAGGCTAGGCTATGGCTACACCTTC. Protein: CASSYSDRLGYGYTF. The V and J genes are TRBV6-2 or TRBV6-3 and TRBJ1-2; 7 bases agree with TRBD1. Per the germline V gene, CDR1 is MNHEY and CDR2 is SVGEGT. With 0 bases clipped from V and 4 bases from J, the junction kept 5 bases outside the gene matches. The CDR3 is 15 amino acids.

V and J are TRBV2 and TRBJ2-1, with D possibly being TRBD1 (6 bases). V gave up 6 bases and J gave up 6 bases, with 15 bases separating them. The CDR3 loop spans 14 amino acids. The germline CDR1 and CDR2 sequences are SNHLY and FYNNEI. The CDR3 DNA reads as TGTGCCAGCAGGGCAACAGGGTTGGGCAATGAGCAGTTCTTC. Amino acid sequence: CASRATGLGNEQFF.

This clonotype was detected only a few times. This chain connects TRBV9 to TRBJ2-7, with a tentative D call TRBD1 (6 bases). Looked up from germline, CDR1 is SGDLS and CDR2 is YYNGEE. Between the trimmed V and J ends, which lost 4 bases and 6 bases, there was a span of 17 bases. The CDR3 runs to 14 residues. Here the CDR3 reads CASSPGTGPTEQYF. DNA for the CDR3: TGTGCCAGCAGCCCTGGAACAGGGCCCACCGAGCAGTACTTC.

Many counts were recorded for this clonotype. The rearrangement uses TRBV24-1 and TRBJ2-1; TRBD2 is a possible D gene (6 bases). The CDR3 contains 16 residues. CDR1 and CDR2 (germline): KGHDR, SFDVKD. V lost 0 bases to trimming and J lost 3 bases, with 11 bases between them. CDR3 bases: TGTGCCACCAGTGATTTGACTAGCACCTTCTACAATGAGCAGTTCTTC. Its translation is CATSDLTSTFYNEQFF.

This clonotype was detected many times. The chain carries TRBV6-5 and TRBJ2-1, with 7 bases aligning to TRBD1. CDR1 and CDR2 from the germline V gene are MNHEY and SVGAGI. The CDR3 runs 15 residues. V gave up 0 bases and J gave up 5 bases; unmatched junction bases: 4. The CDR3 spells CASSYSTRGHNEQFF. CDR3 sequence (DNA): TGTGCCAGCAGTTACTCGACAAGGGGGCACAATGAGCAGTTCTTC.

V usage is TRBV11-2 and J usage is TRBJ2-7, with 8 positions matching TRBD2. This CDR3 has 15 residues. CDR1 is SGHAT, CDR2 FQNNGV, per germline. Unmatched junction bases numbered 7, after V lost 3 bases and J lost 3 bases. The CDR3 sequence is CASSLWASGSYEQYF. The CDR3 DNA sequence: TGTGCCAGCAGCTTGTGGGCGAGCGGGAGCTACGAGCAGTACTTC. The full variable domain, its missing parts supplied by reference TRBV11-2 and TRBJ2-7, is EAGVAQSPRYKIIEKRQSVAFWCNPISGHATLYWYQQILGQGPKLLIQFQNNGVVDDSQLPKDRFSAERLKGVDSTLKIQPAKLEDSAVYLCASSLWASGSYEQYFGPGTRLTVT.